Listed here are 25 T cell receptor beta chains from one sample, sequenced in a study of vaccination effects on CD4 cells after COVID-19. Prior to sequencing, the ViraFEST assay stimulated PBMC with viral peptide pools, which expanded the antigen-specific CD4+ T cells. CD4+ T cell isolation took place after 10 days of culture. Each participant was given two doses of one vaccine (BNT162b2 or mRNA-1273). Data came from immunoSEQ multiplex PCR; TCRdb stores just in-frame clones and leaves some out. The sample has some 68,000 clones, 80% to 85% seen once; the top ten hold 0.95% to 1.5%. Their antigens remain unidentified. The input for sequencing was CD4+ T cells from PBMCs cultured with HCoV-229E spike peptides, taken after COVID-19 vaccination. These receptors were obtained from a human donor who received a COVID-19 vaccine.

CDR3 sequence: CASSPPLNEQFF. CDR3 DNA: TGTGCCAGCAGTCCACCTTTAAATGAGCAGTTCTTC. V gene TRBV28 combines with J gene TRBJ2-1; D unclear. This CDR3 has 12 residues. V lost 5 bases and J lost 7, with 9 bases in between. Per the germline V gene, CDR1 is MDHEN and CDR2 is SYDVKM. Filled out from reference TRBV28 and TRBJ2-1, the complete variable domain reads DVKVTQSSRYLVKRTGEKVFLECVQDMDHENMFWYRQDPGLGLRLIYFSYDVKMKEKGDIPEGYSVSREKKERFSLILESASTNQTSMYLCASSPPLNEQFFGPGTRLTVL.

The chain combines TRBV7-2 with TRBJ1-1, with D unresolved. CDR1 and CDR2 from the germline V gene are SGHTA and FQGNSA. The CDR3 runs to 14 residues. V lost 1 base to trimming and J lost 1 base, with 7 bases between them. The CDR3: CASSLGPGNTEAFF. The CDR3 DNA follows: TGTGCCAGCAGCTTAGGGCCGGGGAACACTGAAGCTTTCTTT.

In this sample, this clone turned up once. The genes are TRBV24-1 and TRBJ2-5; D might be TRBD2 (6 bases). From germline, CDR1 is KGHDR and CDR2 SFDVKD. The V and J ends lost 3 bases and 3 bases respectively, with 13 bases between them. This CDR3 contains 15 residues. The CDR3 sequence is CATSDPGASEETQYF. The CDR3 DNA sequence: TGTGCCACCAGTGATCCTGGGGCTAGCGAAGAGACCCAGTACTTC.

This chain links TRBV5-1 with TRBJ1-4; D is ambiguous. CDR3 length equals 15 residues. The V end was cut by 4 bases, the J end by 0 bases, with 10 bases between. Germline CDR1 reads SGHRS; CDR2 reads YFSETQ. CDR3 DNA: TGCGCCAGCAGCCCGGCCGGGTCAACTAATGAAAAACTGTTTTTT. This gives the protein CASSPAGSTNEKLFF. Full variable domain (remainder filled in from reference TRBV5-1 and TRBJ1-4): KAGVTQTPRYLIKTRGQQVTLSCSPISGHRSVSWYQQTPGQGLQFLFEYFSETQRNKGNFPGRFSGRQFSNSRSEMNVSTLELGDSALYLCASSPAGSTNEKLFFGSGTQLSVL.

This clone was observed a handful of times. The chain couples TRBV6-5 to TRBJ1-1; a possible D gene is TRBD1 (5 bases). V was pared by 0 bases and J by 0 bases, with 8 bases between. Germline CDR1 and CDR2: MNHEY and SVGAGI. The CDR3 sequence is 15 residues long. CDR3 DNA: TGTGCCAGCAGTTACTCGGGGGGTCTGAACACTGAAGCTTTCTTT. As protein: CASSYSGGLNTEAFF.

This clone appeared a single time. The J gene is TRBJ1-6, the V gene TRBV5-6; D gene unclear. This CDR3 has 18 residues. Germline V CDR1 and CDR2: SGHDT, YYEEEE. V dropped 2 bases and J dropped 7 bases, with 22 bases sitting between them. CDR3 sequence reads: CASSFVASETFYNSPLHF. CDR3 sequence (DNA): TGTGCCAGCAGCTTTGTCGCTTCGGAGACTTTTTACAATTCACCCCTCCACTTT.

The gene calls are TRBV4-1 and TRBJ2-5; 11 positions match TRBD2. Trimming removed 1 base from V and 2 bases from J; junction bases left unmatched: 6. In germline, CDR1 is MGHRA, CDR2 YSYEKL. The CDR3 runs 17 residues. The CDR3 DNA sequence: TGCGCCAGCAGCCAAGGTCCGAGACTAGCGGGGCAAGAGACCCAGTACTTC. Translation: CASSQGPRLAGQETQYF.

The chain uses TRBV5-1 and TRBJ2-6; D gene unclear. The CDR3 has 17 residues. Germline values: CDR1 SGHRS, CDR2 YFSETQ. Trimming removed 0 bases from V and 0 bases from J, with 10 bases in between. The DNA for the CDR3 is TGCGCCAGCAGCTTGGACAGAACGACCTCTGGGGCCAACGTCCTGACTTTC. It specifies CASSLDRTTSGANVLTF.

J is TRBJ2-5 and V is TRBV6-5, with D possibly being TRBD2 (6 bases). Germline loops: CDR1 MNHEY, CDR2 SVGAGI. V lost 2 bases to trimming and J lost 5 bases, with 9 bases between them. This CDR3 is built from 13 residues. The CDR3 sequence: CASSYGGRETQYF. The CDR3 region has the DNA TGTGCCAGCAGTTACGGAGGGCGGGAGACCCAGTACTTC.

V gene TRBV4-1 combines with J gene TRBJ1-2; D remains ambiguous. CDR3 length: 14 residues. Germline loops: CDR1 MGHRA, CDR2 YSYEKL. The ends were cut back, 3 bases at V and 9 bases at J, with 17 bases in the middle. The CDR3 nucleotides are TGCGCCAGCAGCCAGCGGGGAGGCCTGCTACGCTACACCTTC. The encoded protein is CASSQRGGLLRYTF.

The J gene is TRBJ2-5, the V gene TRBV12-5; 12 nucleotides match TRBD1. Germline CDR1 is LGHNT and CDR2 is FRNRAP. Trimming cost V 5 bases and J 4 bases; bases outside gene matches: 8. This CDR3 is 16 amino acids long. DNA for the CDR3: TGTGCTAGTGGTCCCCTGGGACAGGGGGCAGGAGAGACCCAGTACTTC. Translation: CASGPLGQGAGETQYF. Variable domain in full (rest from reference TRBV12-5 and TRBJ2-5): DARVTQTPRHKVTEMGQEVTMRCQPILGHNTVFWYRQTMMQGLELLAYFRNRAPLDDSGMPKDRFSAEMPDATLATLKIQPSEPRDSAVYFCASGPLGQGAGETQYFGPGTRLLVL.

This rearrangement joins TRBV9 to TRBJ1-1; no definite D call. The CDR3 has 15 residues. The ends were cut back, 1 base at V and 0 bases at J, with 10 bases in the middle. Germline V gene sequence: CDR1 SGDLS, CDR2 YYNGEE. The CDR3: CASSVRLDLNTEAFF. The CDR3 DNA reads TGTGCCAGCAGCGTACGGTTGGACTTGAACACTGAAGCTTTCTTT.

The chain has TRBV5-8 and TRBJ2-5; TRBD1 matches at 9 bases. This CDR3 has 16 amino acids. After removal of 4 bases from V and 5 bases from J, the junction contained 12 bases not matched to a gene. Germline CDR1 reads SGHTS; CDR2 reads YDEGEE. Here the CDR3 DNA reads TGTGCCAGCAGCGGGGGACAGGGCCTGGCACGGGAGACCCAGTACTTC. It translates to CASSGGQGLARETQYF.

The chain has TRBV10-2 and TRBJ2-5; TRBD1 aligns across 7 bases. Germline CDR1 and CDR2: WSHSY and SAAADI. The CDR3 is 15 amino acids. Germline trimming cut 2 bases from V and 7 bases from J; bases unmatched to any gene: 10. The DNA for the CDR3 is TGCGCCAGCAGTGAGACTACAGGGGCCGGTGGGACCCAGTACTTC. Residues: CASSETTGAGGTQYF.

The rearrangement joins TRBV18 to TRBJ1-6; the D is unclear. The length of the CDR3 is 14 residues. CDR1 and CDR2 (germline): KGHSH, LQKENI. Deletions cut 3 bases from V and 11 bases from J, with 14 bases between. The chain's CDR3 is CASSPSGDMTPLHF. The CDR3 DNA reads TGTGCCAGCTCACCGTCTGGGGATATGACACCCCTCCACTTT.

V usage is TRBV19 and J usage is TRBJ1-4, with 8 bases aligning to TRBD1. The germline gives CDR1 LNHDA, CDR2 SQIVND (reference sequence). Trimming took 7 bases from V and 8 from J; bases not matched to a gene: 9. CDR3 length: 14 residues. The chain's CDR3 is CASKSRQGREKLFF. In nucleotides, the CDR3 is TGTGCCAGTAAATCCCGACAGGGGAGGGAAAAACTGTTTTTT.

The gene calls are TRBV29-1 and TRBJ1-1; 7 bases fit TRBD1. From germline, CDR1 is SQVTM and CDR2 ANQGSEA. After removal of 2 bases from V and 4 bases from J, the junction contained 4 bases not matched to a gene. This CDR3 is 13 amino acids long. The CDR3 here is CSVENQGGTEAFF. In DNA form, the CDR3 reads TGCAGCGTTGAAAATCAGGGGGGCACTGAAGCTTTCTTT.

The gene calls are TRBV4-2 and TRBJ1-1; D remains ambiguous. Germline CDR1 is LGHNA and CDR2 is YNFKEQ. V was trimmed by 9 bases and J by 4 bases, leaving 18 bases between them. CDR3 size: 14 residues. The CDR3 DNA reads TGTGCCAGTTCTCTAAACCGGGGTTCCACTGAAGCTTTCTTT. The encoded protein is CASSLNRGSTEAFF.

The chain employs TRBV12-3 or TRBV12-4 and TRBJ2-2; D not resolved. Trimming cost V 5 bases and J 7 bases, with 8 bases left between them. This CDR3 region has 12 residues. CDR3 nucleotides: TGTGCCAGCAGTCCCCTGGGCGGGGAGCTGTTTTTT. Encoded protein: CASSPLGGELFF.

The chain has TRBV18 and TRBJ2-7; TRBD1 agrees at 7 bases. Germline V gives CDR1 KGHSH, CDR2 LQKENI. Trimming cost V 3 bases and J 3 bases; bases outside gene matches: 14. CDR3 size: 17 residues. CDR3 sequence: CASSPLRTGNGLYEQYV. The CDR3 DNA sequence: TGTGCCAGCTCACCGCTCCGGACAGGCAATGGCCTCTACGAGCAGTACGTC.

V usage is TRBV27 and J usage is TRBJ2-2; 7 positions match TRBD1. Germline V CDR1 and CDR2: MNHEY, SMNVEV (reference sequence). This CDR3 is 17 amino acids long. The V segment lost 7 bases and the J segment 6 bases; nucleotides outside the gene matches: 17. The DNA for the CDR3 is TGTGCCAGCATGGGATTCGACAGGGTACATATCTCCGGGGAGCTGTTTTTT. This encodes CASMGFDRVHISGELFF.

The chain combines TRBV5-1 with TRBJ1-6, with TRBD1 matching over 8 bases. This CDR3 region has 16 residues. Trimming took 5 bases from V and 0 from J; bases not matched to a gene: 4. CDR1 SGHRS and CDR2 YFSETQ come from the germline V gene. The CDR3 region has the DNA TGCGCCAGCAGATTAACAGGGGGCTCCTATAATTCACCCCTCCACTTT. Encoded protein: CASRLTGGSYNSPLHF.

This chain connects TRBV10-3 to TRBJ1-4, with no clear D. The germline gives CDR1 ENHRY, CDR2 SYGVKD. The CDR3 length is 11 residues. V was cut by 11 bases and J by 4 bases, with 8 bases left in between. In DNA form, the CDR3 reads TGTGCCGTTCAGTATAATGAAAAACTGTTTTTT. Its protein is CAVQYNEKLFF.

The rearrangement links TRBV4-3 to TRBJ1-2; no clear D gene. The CDR3 runs to 13 residues. Germline lookup yields CDR1 LGHNA and CDR2 YSLEER. Trimming shortened V by 0 bases and J by 4 bases, and 6 bases separated the two germline ends. CDR3 amino acids: CASSQDAGYGYTF. Here the CDR3 DNA reads TGCGCCAGCAGCCAAGATGCAGGCTATGGCTACACCTTC.

This chain uses TRBV19 with TRBJ1-5, with D possibly being TRBD1 (6 bases). CDR1 is LNHDA, CDR2 SQIVND, per germline (reference sequence). The CDR3 runs to 13 residues. V lost 7 bases to trimming and J lost 5 bases, with 12 bases between them. CDR3: CASTGQGYQPQHF. CDR3 sequence (DNA): TGTGCCAGTACGGGGCAGGGGTATCAGCCCCAGCATTTT.